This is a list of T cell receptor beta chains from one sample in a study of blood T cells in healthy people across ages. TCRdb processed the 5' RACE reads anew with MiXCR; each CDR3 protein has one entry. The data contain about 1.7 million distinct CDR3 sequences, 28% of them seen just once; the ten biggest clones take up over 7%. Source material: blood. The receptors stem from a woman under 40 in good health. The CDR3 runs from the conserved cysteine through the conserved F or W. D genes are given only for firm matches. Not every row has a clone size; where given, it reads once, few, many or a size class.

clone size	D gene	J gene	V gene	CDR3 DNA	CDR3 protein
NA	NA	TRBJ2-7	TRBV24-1	TGTGCCACCAGCTCCGGGGGGCGGTCCTACGAGCAGTACTTC	CATSSGGRSYEQYF
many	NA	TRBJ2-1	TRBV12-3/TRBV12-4	TGTGCCAGCAGTCTCCCTACTCAGGAGCAGTTCTTC	CASSLPTQEQFF
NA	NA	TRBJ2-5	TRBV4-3	TGCGCCAGCAGCCAAGATCAGGGTCCGGCGACCCAGTACTTC	CASSQDQGPATQYF
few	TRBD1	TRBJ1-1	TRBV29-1	TGCAGCGTTGGGGACAGAAAGAACACTGAAGCTTTCTTT	CSVGDRKNTEAFF
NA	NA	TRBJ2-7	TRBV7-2	TGTGCCAGCACGGGGACCACCTCCTACGAGCAGTACTTC	CASTGTTSYEQYF
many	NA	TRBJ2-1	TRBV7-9	TGTGCCAGCAGCTTTCAGGGTGATGAGCAGTTCTTC	CASSFQGDEQFF
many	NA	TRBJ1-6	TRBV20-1	TGCAGTGCTGGGACACTTGTTATGAATTCACCCCTCCACTTT	CSAGTLVMNSPLHF
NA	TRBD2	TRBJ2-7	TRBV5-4	TGTGCCAGCAGCCGGGCGGGGGTGGCCTACGAGCAGTACTTC	CASSRAGVAYEQYF
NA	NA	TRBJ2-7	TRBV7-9	TGTGCCGGCAGCCGATCAGGCAGTTACGAGCAGTACTTC	CAGSRSGSYEQYF
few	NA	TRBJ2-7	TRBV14	TGTGCCAGCAGCCAAGATCCGGGACGCTCCTACGAGCAGTACTTC	CASSQDPGRSYEQYF
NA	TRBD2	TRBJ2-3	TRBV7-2	TGTGCCAGCAGCTTAACGGGGGAGGGTGCAGATACGCAGTATTTT	CASSLTGEGADTQYF
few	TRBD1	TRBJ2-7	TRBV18	TGTGCCAGCTCACCAGGACAGGGGTCCACCTACGAGCAGTACTTC	CASSPGQGSTYEQYF
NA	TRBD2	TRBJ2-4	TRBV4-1	TGCGCCAGCAGCCATTCCGGGACTAGCTCTGCCAAAAACATTCAGTACTTC	CASSHSGTSSAKNIQYF
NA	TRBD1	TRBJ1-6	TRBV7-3	TGTGCCAGCAGCCGACCGGGACAGGGGGGCTCACCCCTCCACTTT	CASSRPGQGGSPLHF
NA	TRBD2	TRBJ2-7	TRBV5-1	TGCGCCAGCAGCCCGGCCGGACTAGCGGGAAGCTACGAGCAGTACTTC	CASSPAGLAGSYEQYF
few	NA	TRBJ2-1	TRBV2	TGTGCCAGCATGCGCGGACAGAATGAGCAGTTCTTC	CASMRGQNEQFF
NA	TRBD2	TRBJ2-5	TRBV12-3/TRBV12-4	TGTGCCAGCAGTTCAGGACTAGCGGGGGAGCCCATGCCTGAGACCCAGTACTTC	CASSSGLAGEPMPETQYF
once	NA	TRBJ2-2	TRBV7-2	TGTGCCTGCAGCTTAATGACGGGATCCACCGGGGAGCTGTTTTTT	CACSLMTGSTGELFF
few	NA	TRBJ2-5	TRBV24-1	TGTGCCACCGCCGAGACCAACCAAGAGACCCAGTACTTC	CATAETNQETQYF
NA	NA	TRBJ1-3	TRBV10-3	TGTGCCATCAGTGAGTCGGACACCATATATTTT	CAISESDTIYF
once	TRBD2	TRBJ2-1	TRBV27	TGTGCCAGCAGTTGGCGGACTAGCGACTACAATGATCAGTTCTTC	CASSWRTSDYNDQFF
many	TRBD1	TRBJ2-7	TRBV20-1	TGCAGTGCTAGGGACAGGGGGTTCCACGAGCAGTACTTC	CSARDRGFHEQYF
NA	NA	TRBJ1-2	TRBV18	TGTGCCAGCTCCGCCCGGCGGGACTCAAACTATGGCTACACCTTC	CASSARRDSNYGYTF
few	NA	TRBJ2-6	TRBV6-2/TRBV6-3	TGTGCCAGCCTGGAGGCCACTGGGGCCAACGTCCTGACTTTC	CASLEATGANVLTF
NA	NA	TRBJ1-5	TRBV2	TGTGCCAGCAGTGGACAGACGGTCAATCAGCCCCAGCATTTT	CASSGQTVNQPQHF
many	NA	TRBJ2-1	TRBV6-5	TGTGCCAGCAGTTACTCGATGACTGGGCTCTCCTACAATGAGCAGTTCTTC	CASSYSMTGLSYNEQFF